This T cell receptor (beta chain) emerged from a study of cytomegalovirus exposure and HLA in healthy donors. The PCR was carried out with 60 Vbeta primers and 13 Jbeta primers. Repertoires were generated with immunoSEQ multiplex PCR, while TCRdb's copy carries only in-frame clones and drops some. The top ten hold 2.5% to 4% of the sample, which has over 150,000 clones, approximately 70% seen once. Germline CDR1 is SGHTS and CDR2 is YDEGEE. After removal of 3 bases from V and 0 bases from J, the junction contained 0 bases not matched to a gene. This CDR3 is 15 amino acids long. This clonotype was sampled from a woman in her 30s in good health and CMV-seropositive. The material sequenced was PBMCs. V and J are TRBV5-8 and TRBJ2-7, with TRBD2 matching 13 bases. As DNA, the CDR3 is TGTGCCAGCAGCTGGACTAGCGGGAGCTCCTACGAGCAGTACTTC. This translates into CASSWTSGSSYEQYF. Combining the CDR3 with reference TRBV5-8 and TRBJ2-7 gives the whole variable domain EAGVTQSPTHLIKTRGQQATLRCSPISGHTSVYWYQQALGLGLQFLLWYDEGEERNRGNFPPRFSGRQFPNYSSELNVNALELEDSALYLCASSWTSGSSYEQYFGPGTRLTVT.